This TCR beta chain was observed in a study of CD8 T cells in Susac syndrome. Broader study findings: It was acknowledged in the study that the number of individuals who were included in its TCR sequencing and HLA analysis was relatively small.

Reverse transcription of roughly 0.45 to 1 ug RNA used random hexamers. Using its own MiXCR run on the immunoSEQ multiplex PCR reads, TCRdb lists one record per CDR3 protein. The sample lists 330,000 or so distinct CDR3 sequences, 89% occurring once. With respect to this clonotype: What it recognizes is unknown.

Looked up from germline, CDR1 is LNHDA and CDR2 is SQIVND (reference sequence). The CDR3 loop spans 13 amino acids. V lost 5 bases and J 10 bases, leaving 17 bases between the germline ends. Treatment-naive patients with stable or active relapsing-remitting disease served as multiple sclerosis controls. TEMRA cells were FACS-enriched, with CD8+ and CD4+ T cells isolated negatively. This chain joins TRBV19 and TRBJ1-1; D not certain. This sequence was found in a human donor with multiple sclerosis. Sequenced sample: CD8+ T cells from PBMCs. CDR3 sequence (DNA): TGTGCCAGTAGTCGACCGTTAACAAGTGGAGCTTTCTTT. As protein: CASSRPLTSGAFF.